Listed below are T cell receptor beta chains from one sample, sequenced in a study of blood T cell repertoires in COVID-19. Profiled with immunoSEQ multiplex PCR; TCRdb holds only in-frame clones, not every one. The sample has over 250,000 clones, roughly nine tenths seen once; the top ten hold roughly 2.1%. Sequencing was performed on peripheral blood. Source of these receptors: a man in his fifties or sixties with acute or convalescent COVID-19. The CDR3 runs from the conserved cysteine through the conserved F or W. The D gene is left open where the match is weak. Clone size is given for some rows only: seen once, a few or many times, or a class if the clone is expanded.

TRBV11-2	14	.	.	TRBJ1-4	CASSFTDSAEKLFF	TGTGCCAGCAGCTTCACGGACAGTGCTGAAAAACTGTTTTTT
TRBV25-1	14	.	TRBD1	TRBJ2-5	CASSKDPRGETQYF	TGTGCCAGCAGTAAGGACCCCAGGGGGGAGACCCAGTACTTC
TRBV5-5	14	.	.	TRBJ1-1	CASSFRGFNTEAFF	TGTGCCAGCAGCTTCAGGGGATTTAACACTGAAGCTTTCTTT
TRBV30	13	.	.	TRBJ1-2	CARSGLTNYGYTF	TGTGCCAGGAGCGGGTTGACTAACTATGGCTACACCTTC
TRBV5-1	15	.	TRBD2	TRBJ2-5	CASSLGAGQQETQYF	TGCGCCAGCAGCCTAGGAGCGGGGCAACAAGAGACCCAGTACTTC
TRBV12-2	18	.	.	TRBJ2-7	CASRLMRRLARKFYEQYF	TGTGCAAGTCGCTTAATGAGGAGACTAGCGAGAAAATTCTACGAGCAGTACTTC
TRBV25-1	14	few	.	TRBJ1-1	CASSELGGNTEAFF	TGTGCCAGCAGTGAATTGGGGGGGAACACTGAAGCTTTCTTT
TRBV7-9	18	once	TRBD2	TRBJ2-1	CASSFGTSGASSYNEQFF	TGTGCCAGCAGCTTCGGGACTAGCGGGGCAAGCTCCTACAATGAGCAGTTCTTC
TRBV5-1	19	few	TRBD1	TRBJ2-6	CASSSTGQEFISGANVLTF	TGCGCCAGCAGCTCCACTGGACAGGAGTTTATCTCTGGGGCCAACGTCCTGACTTTC
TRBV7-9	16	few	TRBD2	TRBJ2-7	CASSPPLAAFSYEQYF	TGTGCCAGCAGCCCCCCGCTAGCGGCATTCTCCTACGAGCAGTACTTC
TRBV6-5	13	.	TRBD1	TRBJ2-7	CASTRTGGWEQYF	TGTGCCAGCACCAGGACAGGGGGTTGGGAGCAGTACTTC
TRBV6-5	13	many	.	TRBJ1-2	CASSSGVGYGYTF	TGTGCCAGCAGTTCCGGAGTTGGCTATGGCTACACCTTC
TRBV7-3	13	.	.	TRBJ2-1	CASSLRESNEQFF	TGTGCCAGCAGCCTAAGGGAGTCGAATGAGCAGTTCTTC